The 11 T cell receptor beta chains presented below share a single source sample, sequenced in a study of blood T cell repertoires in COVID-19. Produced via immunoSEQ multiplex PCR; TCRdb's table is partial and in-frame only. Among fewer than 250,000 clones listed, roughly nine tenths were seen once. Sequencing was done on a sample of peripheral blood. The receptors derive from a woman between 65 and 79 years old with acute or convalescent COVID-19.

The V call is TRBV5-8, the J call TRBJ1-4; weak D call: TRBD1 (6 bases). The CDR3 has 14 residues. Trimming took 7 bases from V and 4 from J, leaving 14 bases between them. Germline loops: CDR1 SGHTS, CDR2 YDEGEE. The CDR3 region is CASSGAGFNEKLFF. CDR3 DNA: TGTGCCAGCTCAGGGGCAGGGTTTAATGAAAAACTGTTTTTT.

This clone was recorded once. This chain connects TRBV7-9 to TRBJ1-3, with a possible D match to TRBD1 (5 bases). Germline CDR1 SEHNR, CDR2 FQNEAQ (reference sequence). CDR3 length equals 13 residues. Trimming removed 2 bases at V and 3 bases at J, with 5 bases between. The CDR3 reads CASSLRGGNTIYF. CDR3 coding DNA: TGTGCCAGCAGCTTAAGGGGTGGAAACACCATATATTTT.

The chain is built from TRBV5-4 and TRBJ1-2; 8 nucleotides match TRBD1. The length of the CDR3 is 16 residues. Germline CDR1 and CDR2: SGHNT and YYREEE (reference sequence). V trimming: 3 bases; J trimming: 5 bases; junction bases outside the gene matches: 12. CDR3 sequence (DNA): TGTGCCAGCAGCTCAGGGGGCCCGGAGATTAGGTATGGCTACACCTTC. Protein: CASSSGGPEIRYGYTF.

CDR3 residues: CASSSTPGLAGVETQYF. DNA of the CDR3: TGTGCCAGCAGTTCAACCCCGGGACTAGCGGGGGTGGAGACCCAGTACTTC. The rearrangement links TRBV27 to TRBJ2-5; TRBD2 agrees at 14 bases. Trimming cost V 4 bases and J 5 bases; bases outside gene matches: 9. Looked up from germline, CDR1 is MNHEY and CDR2 is SMNVEV (reference sequence). The CDR3 has 17 residues.

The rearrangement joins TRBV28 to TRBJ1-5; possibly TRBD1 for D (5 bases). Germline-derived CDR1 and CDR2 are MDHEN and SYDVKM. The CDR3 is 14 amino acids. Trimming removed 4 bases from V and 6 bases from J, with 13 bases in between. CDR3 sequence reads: CASSSAGSGQPQHF. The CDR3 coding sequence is TGTGCCAGCAGTTCAGCAGGGTCCGGTCAGCCCCAGCATTTT.

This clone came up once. CDR3 in amino acids: CASSQRRTGNLDQPQHF. DNA of the CDR3: TGTGCCAGCAGTCAGAGAAGGACAGGGAATCTGGATCAGCCCCAGCATTTT. The chain links TRBV6-6 to TRBJ1-5, with 8 nucleotides matching TRBD1. V lost 5 bases and J lost 5; bases outside the gene matches: 14. CDR1 is MNHNY, CDR2 SVGAGI, per germline (reference sequence). CDR3 size: 17 residues.

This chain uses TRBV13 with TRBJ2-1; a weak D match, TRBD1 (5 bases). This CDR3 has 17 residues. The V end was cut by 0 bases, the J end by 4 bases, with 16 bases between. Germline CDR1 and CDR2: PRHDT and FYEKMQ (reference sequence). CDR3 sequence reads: CASSLGSVSGAYNEQFF. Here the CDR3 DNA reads TGTGCCAGCAGCTTAGGGAGCGTTAGTGGGGCTTACAATGAGCAGTTCTTC.

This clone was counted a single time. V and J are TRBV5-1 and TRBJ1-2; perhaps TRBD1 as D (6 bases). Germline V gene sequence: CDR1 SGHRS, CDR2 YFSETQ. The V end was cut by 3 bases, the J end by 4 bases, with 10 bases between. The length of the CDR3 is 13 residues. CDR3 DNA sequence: TGCGCCAGCAGCTCGGGACACCCCTATGGCTACACCTTC. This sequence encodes CASSSGHPYGYTF. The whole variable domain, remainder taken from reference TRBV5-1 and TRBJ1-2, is KAGVTQTPRYLIKTRGQQVTLSCSPISGHRSVSWYQQTPGQGLQFLFEYFSETQRNKGNFPGRFSGRQFSNSRSEMNVSTLELGDSALYLCASSSGHPYGYTFGSGTRLTVV.

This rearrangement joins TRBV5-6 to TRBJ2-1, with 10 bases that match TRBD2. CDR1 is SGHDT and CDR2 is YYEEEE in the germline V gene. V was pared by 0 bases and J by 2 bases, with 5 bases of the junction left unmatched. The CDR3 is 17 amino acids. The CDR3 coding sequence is TGTGCCAGCAGCTTGGAAAGGCTAGCGGGAGCCTACAATGAGCAGTTCTTC. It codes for CASSLERLAGAYNEQFF.

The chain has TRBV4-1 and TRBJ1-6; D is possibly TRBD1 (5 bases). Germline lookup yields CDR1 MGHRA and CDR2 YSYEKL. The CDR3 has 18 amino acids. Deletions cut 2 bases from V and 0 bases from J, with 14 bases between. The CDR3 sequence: CASSQNPRQSSYNSPLHF. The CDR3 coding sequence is TGCGCCAGCAGCCAAAACCCCCGACAGAGCTCCTATAATTCACCCCTCCACTTT.

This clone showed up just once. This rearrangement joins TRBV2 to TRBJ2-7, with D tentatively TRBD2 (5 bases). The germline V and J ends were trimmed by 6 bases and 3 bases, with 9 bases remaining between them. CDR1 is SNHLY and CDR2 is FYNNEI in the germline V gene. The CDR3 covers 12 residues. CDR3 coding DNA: TGTGCCAGCAGGGGTGAGGGCTACGAGCAGTACTTC. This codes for CASRGEGYEQYF. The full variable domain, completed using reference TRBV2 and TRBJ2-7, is EPEVTQTPSHQVTQMGQEVILRCVPISNHLYFYWYRQILGQKVEFLVSFYNNEISEKSEIFDDQFSVERPDGSNFTLKIRSTKLEDSAMYFCASRGEGYEQYFGPGTRLTVT.